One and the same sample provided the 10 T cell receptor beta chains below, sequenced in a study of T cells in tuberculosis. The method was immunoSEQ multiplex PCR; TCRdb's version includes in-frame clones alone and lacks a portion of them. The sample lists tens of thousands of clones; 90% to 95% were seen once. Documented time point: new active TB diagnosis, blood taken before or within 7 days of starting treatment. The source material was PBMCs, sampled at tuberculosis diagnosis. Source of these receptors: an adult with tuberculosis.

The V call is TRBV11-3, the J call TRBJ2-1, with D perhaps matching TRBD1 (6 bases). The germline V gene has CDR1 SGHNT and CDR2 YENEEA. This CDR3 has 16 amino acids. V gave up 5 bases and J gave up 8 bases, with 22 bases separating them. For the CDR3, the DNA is TGTGCCAGCAGCCAAAGGGGCAGGGGAATTGTTGATGAGCAGTTCTTC. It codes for CASSQRGRGIVDEQFF.

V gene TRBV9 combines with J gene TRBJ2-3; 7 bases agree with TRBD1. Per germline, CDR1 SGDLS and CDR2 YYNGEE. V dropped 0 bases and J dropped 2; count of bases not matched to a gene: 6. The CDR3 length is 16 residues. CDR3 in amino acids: CASSVGGQAFTDTQYF. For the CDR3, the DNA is TGTGCCAGCAGCGTAGGTGGACAGGCATTCACAGATACGCAGTATTTT. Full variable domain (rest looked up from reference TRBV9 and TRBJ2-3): DSGVTQTPKHLITATGQRVTLRCSPRSGDLSVYWYQQSLDQGLQFLIQYYNGEERAKGNILERFSAQQFPDLHSELNLSSLELGDSALYFCASSVGGQAFTDTQYFGPGTRLTVL.

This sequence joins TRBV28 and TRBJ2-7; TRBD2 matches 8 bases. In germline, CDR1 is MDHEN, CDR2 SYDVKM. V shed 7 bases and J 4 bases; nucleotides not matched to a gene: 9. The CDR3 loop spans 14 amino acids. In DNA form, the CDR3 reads TGTGCCAGCAACCCGGGGGCGGGAGGATACGAGCAGTACTTC. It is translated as CASNPGAGGYEQYF.

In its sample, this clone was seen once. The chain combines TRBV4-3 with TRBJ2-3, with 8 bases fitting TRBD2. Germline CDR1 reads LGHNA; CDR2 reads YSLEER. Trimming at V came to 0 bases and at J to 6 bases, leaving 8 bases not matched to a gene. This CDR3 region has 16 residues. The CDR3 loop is CASSQETGLAVDTQYF. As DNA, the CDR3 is TGCGCCAGCAGCCAAGAGACAGGACTAGCAGTCGATACGCAGTATTTT.

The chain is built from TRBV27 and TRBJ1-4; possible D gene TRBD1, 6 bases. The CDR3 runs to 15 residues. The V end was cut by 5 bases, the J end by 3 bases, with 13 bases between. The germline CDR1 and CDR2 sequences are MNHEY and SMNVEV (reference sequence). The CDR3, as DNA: TGTGCCAGCAGTCCCCGACAGGTGTCTAATGAAAAACTGTTTTTT. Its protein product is CASSPRQVSNEKLFF.

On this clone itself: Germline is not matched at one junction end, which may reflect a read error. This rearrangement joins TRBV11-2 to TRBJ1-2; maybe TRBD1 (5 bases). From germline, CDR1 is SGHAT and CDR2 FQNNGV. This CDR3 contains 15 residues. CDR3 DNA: TGTGCCAGCAGCCTAGAGGAGGGGAGCGGCTATGGCTACACCTTC. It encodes CASSLEEGSGYGYTF.

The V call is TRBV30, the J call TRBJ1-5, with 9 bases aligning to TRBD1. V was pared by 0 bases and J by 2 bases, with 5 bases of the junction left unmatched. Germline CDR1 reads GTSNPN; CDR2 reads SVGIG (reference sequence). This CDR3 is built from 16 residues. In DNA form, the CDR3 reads TGTGCCTGGAGTGTACTGGGACAGGGACGCAATCAGCCCCAGCATTTT. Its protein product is CAWSVLGQGRNQPQHF.

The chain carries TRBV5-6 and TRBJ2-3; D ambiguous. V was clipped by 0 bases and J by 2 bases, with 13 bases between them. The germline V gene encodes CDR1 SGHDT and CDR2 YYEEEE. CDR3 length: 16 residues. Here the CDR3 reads CASSLGASDHTDTQYF. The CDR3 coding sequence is TGTGCCAGCAGCTTGGGCGCTTCCGATCACACAGATACGCAGTATTTT.

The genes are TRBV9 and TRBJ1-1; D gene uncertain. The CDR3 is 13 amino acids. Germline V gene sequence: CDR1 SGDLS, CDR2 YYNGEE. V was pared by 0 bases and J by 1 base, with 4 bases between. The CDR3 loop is CASSVVSNTEAFF. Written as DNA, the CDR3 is TGTGCCAGCAGCGTAGTCTCGAACACTGAAGCTTTCTTT.

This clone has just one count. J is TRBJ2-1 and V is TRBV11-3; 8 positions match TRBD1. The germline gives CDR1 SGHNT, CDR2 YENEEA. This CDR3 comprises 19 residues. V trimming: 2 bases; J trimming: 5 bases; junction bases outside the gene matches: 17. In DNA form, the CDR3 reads TGTGCCAGCAGCTTATTGCTCCCCGCCGGACAGGGCAGTGACAATGAGCAGTTCTTC. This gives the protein CASSLLLPAGQGSDNEQFF.